These 32 T cell receptor beta chains share one sample of origin, sequenced in a study of blood T cell repertoires in COVID-19. Profiling relied on immunoSEQ multiplex PCR, and the TCRdb table lists in-frame clones only, not all of them. In the table there are about 40,000 clones, about nine tenths of which are singletons. Sequenced material: peripheral blood. The receptors originated from a woman of 80 years or more with acute or convalescent COVID-19.

CDR3: CASSLSAGSPLHF. CDR3 sequence (DNA): TGCGCCAGCAGCTTGAGTGCGGGATCACCCCTCCACTTT. The gene calls are TRBV5-1 and TRBJ1-6; no reliable D call. The V end lost 1 base, the J end lost 10 bases, and 9 bases lay between the germline ends. This CDR3 is built from 13 residues. The V gene's germline CDR1 is SGHRS and CDR2 YFSETQ.

V usage is TRBV3-1 (or the pseudogene TRBV3-2) and J usage is TRBJ2-7; 16 nucleotides line up with TRBD2. Trimming cost V 4 bases and J 3 bases; bases outside gene matches: 15. Germline V CDR1 and CDR2: LGHDT, YNNKEL (reference sequence). The CDR3 runs 20 residues. As DNA, the CDR3 is TGTGCCAGCAGCCCTACACCTGGGACTAGCGGGGGGGCTGACCTCTACGAGCAGTACTTC. Translating gives CASSPTPGTSGGADLYEQYF.

V gene TRBV9 combines with J gene TRBJ2-1; possible D gene TRBD2, 5 bases. Germline V lookup: CDR1 SGDLS, CDR2 YYNGEE. This CDR3 is 15 amino acids long. V lost 0 bases to trimming and J lost 0 bases, with 7 bases between them. The CDR3 sequence is CASSVVGSSYNEQFF. The CDR3 coding sequence is TGTGCCAGCAGCGTAGTGGGGAGCTCCTACAATGAGCAGTTCTTC.

This chain uses TRBV30 with TRBJ2-3, with 15 bases identical to TRBD2. CDR1 is GTSNPN and CDR2 is SVGIG in the germline V gene (reference sequence). Trimming cost V 4 bases and J 9 bases; bases outside gene matches: 5. The CDR3 consists of 14 residues. The CDR3 DNA reads TGTGCCTGGAAAACCGGGACTAGCGGGGGGACGCAGTATTTT. This gives the protein CAWKTGTSGGTQYF.

The chain is built from TRBV7-2 and TRBJ1-2; D is possibly TRBD1 (5 bases). The CDR3 totals 14 residues. The V gene's germline CDR1 is SGHTA and CDR2 FQGNSA. The germline V and J ends were trimmed by 1 base and 8 bases, with 14 bases remaining between them. Here the CDR3 DNA reads TGTGCCAGCAGCTTAGTACAGGCAGATGTGGGCTACACCTTC. It specifies CASSLVQADVGYTF.

This sequence joins TRBV2 and TRBJ2-3; weak D call: TRBD2 (5 bases). The V and J ends lost 3 bases and 1 base respectively, with 5 bases between them. The CDR3 has 13 amino acids. The germline V gene has CDR1 SNHLY and CDR2 FYNNEI. CDR3 in amino acids: CASSEGGTDTQYF. Here the CDR3 DNA reads TGTGCCAGCAGTGAGGGAGGCACAGATACGCAGTATTTT.

The chain has TRBV7-9 and TRBJ2-3; TRBD2 might be the D (7 bases). This CDR3 has 17 amino acids. CDR1 is SEHNR and CDR2 is FQNEAQ in the germline V gene (reference sequence). V was clipped by 1 base and J by 5 bases, with 19 bases between them. The chain's CDR3 is CASSLGPPGGGEDTQYF. As DNA, the CDR3 is TGTGCCAGCAGCTTAGGCCCCCCCGGCGGGGGCGAAGATACGCAGTATTTT. Together with reference TRBV7-9 and TRBJ2-3, the CDR3 gives the full variable domain: DTGVSQNPRHKITKRGQNVTFRCDPISEHNRLYWYRQTLGQGPEFLTYFQNEAQLEKSRLLSDRFSAERPKGSFSTLEIQRTEQGDSAMYLCASSLGPPGGGEDTQYFGPGTRLTVL.

This chain uses TRBV7-3 with TRBJ1-1, with D possibly matching TRBD1 (6 bases). CDR3 length: 15 residues. The germline V and J ends were trimmed by 1 base and 1 base, with 10 bases remaining between them. Germline V gives CDR1 SGHTA, CDR2 FQGTGA. The DNA for the CDR3 is TGTGCCAGCAGCTTAATGGGACATCCGAACACTGAAGCTTTCTTT. Its translation is CASSLMGHPNTEAFF.

The chain links TRBV7-3 to TRBJ1-1; TRBD1 matches at 8 bases. The V segment lost 2 bases and the J segment 5 bases; nucleotides outside the gene matches: 13. This CDR3 has 17 amino acids. Germline CDR1 SGHTA, CDR2 FQGTGA. The CDR3 reads CASSLLPGGVGATEAFF. The CDR3 DNA follows: TGTGCCAGCAGCTTACTTCCAGGGGGCGTGGGGGCGACTGAAGCTTTCTTT.

CDR3 region: CASSRGTSGSTDTQYF. The CDR3 nucleotides are TGTGCCAGCAGCCGGGGGACTAGCGGCAGCACAGATACGCAGTATTTT. V is TRBV7-3 and J is TRBJ2-3; 11 positions agree with TRBD2. V shed 5 bases, J shed 0 bases, and the junction held 4 bases outside the gene matches. The CDR3 sequence is 16 residues long. Germline CDR1 reads SGHTA; CDR2 reads FQGTGA.

V and J are TRBV2 and TRBJ1-1, with no clear D. With 5 bases removed from V and 1 base from J, the gap between germline ends came to 14 bases. The germline CDR1 and CDR2 sequences are SNHLY and FYNNEI. The CDR3 is made up of 15 amino acids. In nucleotides, the CDR3 is TGTGCCAGCAGTCCGGGCCCGGGAAGGAACACTGAAGCTTTCTTT. Its translation is CASSPGPGRNTEAFF.

CDR3 nucleotide sequence: TGTGCCAGCAGCCAAGGGTTGTCAGGGGATGTACAAGGTGGCTACACCTTC. Translated, it gives CASSQGLSGDVQGGYTF. V and J are TRBV3-1 (or the pseudogene TRBV3-2) and TRBJ1-2; weak D call: TRBD1 (6 bases). Per the germline V gene, CDR1 is LGHDT and CDR2 is YNNKEL (reference sequence). This CDR3 has 17 residues. With 1 base removed from V and 7 bases from J, the gap between germline ends came to 22 bases.

This chain links TRBV5-1 with TRBJ2-5, with 7 bases that match TRBD1. Unmatched junction bases numbered 12, after V lost 5 bases and J lost 5 bases. The CDR3 has 15 residues. Germline CDR1 SGHRS, CDR2 YFSETQ. The CDR3: CASRATGAIGETQYF. CDR3 DNA sequence: TGCGCCAGCAGAGCAACAGGGGCGATAGGGGAGACCCAGTACTTC.

The V call is TRBV5-1, the J call TRBJ2-7; TRBD1 agrees at 7 bases. Unmatched junction bases numbered 6, after V lost 4 bases and J lost 2 bases. Germline CDR1 SGHRS, CDR2 YFSETQ. The CDR3 is 14 amino acids. CDR3 nucleotides: TGCGCCAGCAGCCATACCGGGACAGCCTACGAGCAGTACTTC. It yields the protein CASSHTGTAYEQYF. Drawing the rest from reference TRBV5-1 and TRBJ2-7, the complete variable domain is KAGVTQTPRYLIKTRGQQVTLSCSPISGHRSVSWYQQTPGQGLQFLFEYFSETQRNKGNFPGRFSGRQFSNSRSEMNVSTLELGDSALYLCASSHTGTAYEQYFGPGTRLTVT.

This chain links TRBV28 with TRBJ2-7, with 13 bases identical to TRBD2. CDR3 length: 15 residues. Germline V gene data show CDR1 as MDHEN and CDR2 as SYDVKM. Unmatched junction bases numbered 7, after V lost 5 bases and J lost 6 bases. CDR3 DNA sequence: TGTGCCAGCAGTCCGACTAGCGGGGGGTTCGGCGAGCAGTACTTC. Translating it yields CASSPTSGGFGEQYF.

The chain carries TRBV18 and TRBJ2-3, with TRBD2 matching over 11 bases. V trimming: 3 bases; J trimming: 3 bases; junction bases outside the gene matches: 5. The CDR3 has 16 amino acids. CDR1 is KGHSH and CDR2 is LQKENI in the germline V gene. The CDR3 sequence: CASSPLLAGETDTQYF. CDR3 sequence (DNA): TGTGCCAGCTCACCGCTACTAGCGGGGGAAACAGATACGCAGTATTTT.

The J gene is TRBJ1-2, the V gene TRBV5-1; 7 bases are shared with TRBD1. Unmatched junction bases numbered 5, after V lost 0 bases and J lost 9 bases. Looked up from germline, CDR1 is SGHRS and CDR2 is YFSETQ. CDR3 length: 13 amino acids. CDR3 residues: CASSLEGGGSYTF. The CDR3 region has the DNA TGCGCCAGCAGCTTGGAAGGGGGCGGCAGCTACACCTTC.

This rearrangement joins TRBV18 to TRBJ1-2; 7 bases agree with TRBD1. The CDR3 is made up of 15 amino acids. CDR1 KGHSH and CDR2 LQKENI come from the germline V gene. Trimming took 6 bases from V and 2 from J; bases not matched to a gene: 9. This CDR3 is CASSLGSDRNYGYTF. CDR3 coding DNA: TGTGCCAGCTCCCTGGGATCGGACAGGAACTATGGCTACACCTTC.

Here the CDR3 DNA reads TGCAGTGCTAGTGGGGCAGGGCACAGCAATCAGCCCCAGCATTTT. It specifies CSASGAGHSNQPQHF. The rearrangement uses TRBV20-1 and TRBJ1-5; possible D gene TRBD1, 5 bases. Trimming pared 3 bases from V and 1 base from J, leaving 13 bases between. Germline CDR1 and CDR2: DFQATT and SNEGSKA (reference sequence). The CDR3 loop spans 15 amino acids.

The chain is built from TRBV9 and TRBJ1-2, with unresolved D. Trimming cost V 0 bases and J 3 bases, with 12 bases left between them. Germline loops: CDR1 SGDLS, CDR2 YYNGEE. The CDR3 runs 15 residues. CDR3 nucleotide sequence: TGTGCCAGCAGCGTAGGGAGAAACGGAGACTATGGCTACACCTTC. Protein product: CASSVGRNGDYGYTF. Full variable domain (missing parts from reference TRBV9 and TRBJ1-2): DSGVTQTPKHLITATGQRVTLRCSPRSGDLSVYWYQQSLDQGLQFLIQYYNGEERAKGNILERFSAQQFPDLHSELNLSSLELGDSALYFCASSVGRNGDYGYTFGSGTRLTVV.

The chain employs TRBV7-4 and TRBJ1-3; D unclear. Trimming took 1 base from V and 5 from J, leaving 12 bases between them. This CDR3 region has 15 residues. Germline V gives CDR1 SGHVT, CDR2 SQSDAQ. The CDR3 bases are TGTGCCAGCAGCTTAGGGACTCCTTCCCGAAACACCATATATTTT. As protein: CASSLGTPSRNTIYF.

A note on this clone: Relative to the germline gene, one junction end is altered; a read error may explain this. The V gene is TRBV29-1, the J gene TRBJ2-5; 13 bases match TRBD2. The CDR3 is 16 residues long. Germline loops: CDR1 SQVTM, CDR2 ANQGSEA. CDR3 DNA: TGCAGCGTTGGACTAGCGGGGGGACAGCTACAAGAGATCCAGTACTTC. This translates into CSVGLAGGQLQEIQYF.

This clone was detected a few times. J is TRBJ1-1 and V is TRBV30; the D is unclear. The ends were cut back, 0 bases at V and 4 bases at J, with 12 bases in the middle. The CDR3 is 14 residues long. CDR1 and CDR2 from the germline V gene are GTSNPN and SVGIG (reference sequence). The CDR3 region has the DNA TGTGCCTGGAGTGTAGTTCCCCAGGCCACTGAAGCTTTCTTT. Encoded protein: CAWSVVPQATEAFF.

This chain joins TRBV5-6 and TRBJ2-2, with 8 bases aligning to TRBD1. Germline CDR1 reads SGHDT; CDR2 reads YYEEEE. Trimming at V came to 0 bases and at J to 7 bases, leaving 5 bases not matched to a gene. There are 15 residues in the CDR3. Written as DNA, the CDR3 is TGTGCCAGCAGCTTGGGCAGGGGGCAAAGCGGGGAGCTGTTTTTT. Its protein is CASSLGRGQSGELFF.

The chain uses TRBV12-5 and TRBJ2-1, with 11 positions matching TRBD1. The ends lost 4 bases at V and 7 bases at J; junction bases unmatched: 12. The CDR3 sequence is 17 residues long. Germline loops: CDR1 LGHNT, CDR2 FRNRAP. DNA for the CDR3: TGTGCTAGTGGTTGGGACAGGGGGGCAGTAGGATCGAATGAGCAGTTCTTC. Protein: CASGWDRGAVGSNEQFF.

For the CDR3, the DNA is TGCGCCAGCAGCTTGGCGTCAGCTAATGAAAAACTGTTTTTT. Protein product: CASSLASANEKLFF. The chain recombines TRBV5-1 with TRBJ1-4; no clear D gene. The CDR3 has 14 amino acids. Trimming removed 0 bases from V and 3 bases from J, with 6 bases in between. Per the germline V gene, CDR1 is SGHRS and CDR2 is YFSETQ.

V gene TRBV18 combines with J gene TRBJ2-1, with 8 positions matching TRBD1. The CDR3 runs 15 residues. With 1 base clipped from V and 2 bases from J, the junction kept 1 base outside the gene matches. The V gene's germline CDR1 is KGHSH and CDR2 LQKENI. CDR3 protein: CASSPRDRPYNEQFF. The CDR3 region has the DNA TGTGCCAGCTCACCACGGGACAGGCCCTACAATGAGCAGTTCTTC.

This clone was seen a handful of times. This sequence joins TRBV30 and TRBJ1-5; 8 bases line up with TRBD1. The J segment lost 10 bases and the V segment lost 2 bases, leaving 10 bases of the junction unmatched. This CDR3 is built from 14 residues. Germline V lookup: CDR1 GTSNPN, CDR2 SVGIG (reference sequence). The CDR3 nucleotides are TGTGCCTGGAGTTTGGGACAGGCCCTACACCCCCAGCATTTT. Residues: CAWSLGQALHPQHF.

V is TRBV7-2 and J is TRBJ2-7, with TRBD2 matching over 7 bases. CDR3 length: 16 residues. The V gene end was trimmed by 1 base and the J gene end by 3 bases; junction bases not matched to a gene: 9. Germline-derived CDR1 and CDR2 are SGHTA and FQGNSA. The CDR3 spells CASSLVASGAGYEQYF. Written as DNA, the CDR3 is TGTGCCAGCAGCTTAGTAGCCAGCGGGGCCGGCTACGAGCAGTACTTC.

V and J are TRBV30 and TRBJ2-5; 9 bases align to TRBD2. The junction had 7 bases not matched to a gene; V was cut back by 4 bases and J by 1 base. The CDR3 extends over 15 amino acids. Germline V gene sequence: CDR1 GTSNPN, CDR2 SVGIG (reference sequence). CDR3 sequence reads: CAWNSRGGAQETQYF. CDR3 coding DNA: TGTGCCTGGAATTCTCGCGGGGGGGCCCAAGAGACCCAGTACTTC.

V is TRBV10-2 and J is TRBJ2-1; the D gene is possibly TRBD1 (6 bases). Germline CDR1 reads WSHSY; CDR2 reads SAAADI. V shed 4 bases and J shed 4 bases, with 23 bases lying between them. The CDR3 totals 18 residues. The CDR3 here is CASSAVLDSGRGYNEQFF. CDR3 sequence (DNA): TGCGCCAGCAGTGCGGTACTGGACAGTGGTAGGGGTTACAATGAGCAGTTCTTC.

The J gene is TRBJ2-7, the V gene TRBV30; a weak D match, TRBD1 (5 bases). The germline CDR1 and CDR2 sequences are GTSNPN and SVGIG (reference sequence). The V end lost 0 bases, the J end lost 2 bases, and 14 bases lay between the germline ends. The CDR3 loop spans 15 amino acids. CDR3 in DNA: TGTGCCTGGAGTGTACGTGGCAGGGAAACCTACGAGCAGTACTTC. Translating it yields CAWSVRGRETYEQYF.